The clone carrying this T cell receptor beta chain appeared a few times. The target antigen is unknown. The sample comes from a study of CD8 T cells in ankylosing spondylitis. Whole-study findings and limits: Seemingly characteristic of ankylosing spondylitis blood was a TCR beta motif consisting of fewer than 10 highly homologous variants.

A quantitative 5'-RACE method, one with molecular barcodes, was used to make TCR beta libraries. TCRdb redid the calling of the 5' RACE reads with MiXCR, one entry per CDR3 protein. The sample consists of about 700,000 distinct CDR3 sequences, 15% to 20% of them appearing once. Per the germline V gene, CDR1 is DFQATT and CDR2 is SNEGSKA (reference sequence). Between the trimmed V and J ends, which lost 3 bases and 6 bases, there was a span of 14 bases. The CDR3 spans 14 residues. The gene calls are TRBV20-1 and TRBJ2-2; D remains ambiguous. The source of this sequence is a male donor with ankylosing spondylitis. Sequencing was carried out using blood, either unsorted or a sorted T cell fraction (not recorded which). CDR3 coding DNA: TGCAGTGCTAGCCGGGCAGTCCCTCCCGGGGAGCTGTTTTTT. Protein product: CSASRAVPPGELFF.